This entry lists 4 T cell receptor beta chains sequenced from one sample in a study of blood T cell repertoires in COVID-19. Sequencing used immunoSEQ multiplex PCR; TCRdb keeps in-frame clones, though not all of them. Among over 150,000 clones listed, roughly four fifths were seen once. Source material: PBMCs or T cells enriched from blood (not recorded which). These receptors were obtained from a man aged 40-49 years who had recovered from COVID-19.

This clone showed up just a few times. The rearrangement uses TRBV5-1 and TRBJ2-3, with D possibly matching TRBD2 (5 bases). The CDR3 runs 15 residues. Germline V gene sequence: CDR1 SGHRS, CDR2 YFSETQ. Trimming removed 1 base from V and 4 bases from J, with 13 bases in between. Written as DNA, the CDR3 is TGCGCCAGCAGCTTGACTAGTGGAATCCCAGATACGCAGTATTTT. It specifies CASSLTSGIPDTQYF.

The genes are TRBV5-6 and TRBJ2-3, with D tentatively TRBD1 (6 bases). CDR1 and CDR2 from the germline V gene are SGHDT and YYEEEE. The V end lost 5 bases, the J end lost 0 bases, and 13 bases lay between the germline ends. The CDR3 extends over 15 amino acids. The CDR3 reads CASSQWTASTDTQYF. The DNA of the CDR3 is TGTGCCAGCAGTCAATGGACAGCTAGCACAGATACGCAGTATTTT.

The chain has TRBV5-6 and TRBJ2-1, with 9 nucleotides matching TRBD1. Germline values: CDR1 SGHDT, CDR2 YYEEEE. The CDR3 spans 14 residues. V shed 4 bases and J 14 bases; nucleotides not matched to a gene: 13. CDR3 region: CASSPPDRGLGEFF. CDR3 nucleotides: TGTGCCAGCAGCCCCCCGGACAGGGGCCTAGGAGAGTTCTTC.

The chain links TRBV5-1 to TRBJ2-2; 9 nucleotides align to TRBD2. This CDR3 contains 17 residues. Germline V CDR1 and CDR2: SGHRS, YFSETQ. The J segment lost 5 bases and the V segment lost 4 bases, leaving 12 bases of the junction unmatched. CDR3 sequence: CASSPSPSGRNTGELFF. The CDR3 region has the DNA TGCGCCAGCAGCCCCTCCCCCAGCGGGAGGAATACCGGGGAGCTGTTTTTT.